Listed here are 6 T cell receptor beta chains from one sample, sequenced in a study of blood T cell repertoires in COVID-19. Generated by immunoSEQ multiplex PCR, the TCRdb table keeps only in-frame clones and is missing some. The sample records more than 300,000 clones, approximately 87% being singletons. Sequencing used peripheral blood. The source is a woman between 45 and 60 years old with COVID-19, enrolled during active disease.

This clone came up once. Given a much more abundant clone one base away, this may be a read error. The same CDR3 arises from other DNA sequences in this sample as well. The chain employs TRBV18 and TRBJ1-3; TRBD1 is a possible D gene (6 bases). The CDR3 is made up of 14 amino acids. The V end was cut by 11 bases, the J end by 0 bases, with 14 bases between. Germline assignment: CDR1 KGHSH and CDR2 LQKENI. CDR3 DNA sequence: TGTGCCTCCAGGGACACAGCCTCTGGAAACACCATATATTTT. Its translation is CASRDTASGNTIYF.

This chain joins TRBV19 and TRBJ2-1, with 16 positions matching TRBD2. Trimming at V came to 6 bases and at J to 8 bases, leaving 7 bases not matched to a gene. The germline V gene has CDR1 LNHDA and CDR2 SQIVND (reference sequence). The CDR3 runs 16 residues. CDR3 protein: CASRDPGTSGRDEQFF. The CDR3 nucleotides are TGTGCCAGTAGGGACCCCGGGACTAGCGGGAGGGATGAGCAGTTCTTC. The full variable domain, in which reference TRBV19 and TRBJ2-1 provide the parts outside the CDR3, is DGGITQSPKYLFRKEGQNVTLSCEQNLNHDAMYWYRQDPGQGLRLIYYSQIVNDFQKGDIAEGYSVSREKKESFPLTVTSAQKNPTAFYLCASRDPGTSGRDEQFFGPGTRLTVL.

This rearrangement joins TRBV3-1 (or the pseudogene TRBV3-2) to TRBJ2-7; D perhaps matches TRBD2 (7 bases). The germline V and J ends were trimmed by 0 bases and 5 bases, with 14 bases remaining between them. This CDR3 has 15 residues. The V gene's germline CDR1 is LGHDT and CDR2 YNNKEL (reference sequence). CDR3 protein: CASSQEGGGADEQYF. CDR3 DNA sequence: TGTGCCAGCAGCCAAGAAGGGGGAGGGGCCGACGAGCAGTACTTC.

J is TRBJ1-1 and V is TRBV4-1; D uncertain. The CDR3 is made up of 15 amino acids. Per germline, CDR1 MGHRA and CDR2 YSYEKL. V shed 4 bases and J shed 1 base, with 13 bases lying between them. The CDR3 nucleotides are TGCGCCAGCAGCCCACGACTGAATACGAACACTGAAGCTTTCTTT. Translated: CASSPRLNTNTEAFF.

V usage is TRBV5-4 and J usage is TRBJ2-7; possible D gene TRBD2, 6 bases. Trimming removed 7 bases from V and 9 bases from J, with 23 bases in between. Germline CDR1 is SGHNT and CDR2 is YYREEE (reference sequence). This CDR3 has 14 amino acids. The DNA of the CDR3 is TGTGCCAGCTCTTCGGGACTGGAACGCGTCGGGCAGTACTTC. This codes for CASSSGLERVGQYF.

V and J are TRBV19 and TRBJ1-2; TRBD1 agrees at 8 bases. There are 15 residues in the CDR3. The V gene's germline CDR1 is LNHDA and CDR2 SQIVND (reference sequence). J gave up 4 bases and V 5 bases, and 9 bases lay outside the gene matches. The CDR3 DNA reads TGTGCCAGTAGTTCAGGGGGCGGGGGCAGCTATGGCTACACCTTC. Protein product: CASSSGGGGSYGYTF.